This TCR beta chain was identified during a study of blood T cells in healthy people across ages. General study points: TCR beta diversity tracked closely with naive T cell percentage. Age showed a roughly linear inverse relationship with TCR beta diversity per million T cells.

With respect to this clonotype: Its antigen is undetermined.

Together with a sample-barcoded 5' primer, a J-beta primer mix was included in a second PCR lasting roughly 6 to 12 cycles. Through a template-switch adaptor with 12 random nucleotides, each cDNA molecule received a tag. TCRdb reanalysed the 5' RACE reads using MiXCR and keeps one entry per CDR3 protein. The sample lists some 690,000 distinct CDR3 sequences; 22% were seen once. The CDR3 consists of 14 residues. V was clipped by 2 bases and J by 3 bases, with 11 bases between them. The germline V gene encodes CDR1 MNHEY and CDR2 SVGAGI. The sample taken for sequencing was blood. The source is a man in his 70s in good health. This rearrangement joins TRBV6-5 to TRBJ2-7; no clear D. The CDR3 loop is CASSYPKSDYEQYV. The CDR3 DNA reads TGTGCCAGCAGTTACCCCAAGTCAGACTACGAGCAGTACGTC.